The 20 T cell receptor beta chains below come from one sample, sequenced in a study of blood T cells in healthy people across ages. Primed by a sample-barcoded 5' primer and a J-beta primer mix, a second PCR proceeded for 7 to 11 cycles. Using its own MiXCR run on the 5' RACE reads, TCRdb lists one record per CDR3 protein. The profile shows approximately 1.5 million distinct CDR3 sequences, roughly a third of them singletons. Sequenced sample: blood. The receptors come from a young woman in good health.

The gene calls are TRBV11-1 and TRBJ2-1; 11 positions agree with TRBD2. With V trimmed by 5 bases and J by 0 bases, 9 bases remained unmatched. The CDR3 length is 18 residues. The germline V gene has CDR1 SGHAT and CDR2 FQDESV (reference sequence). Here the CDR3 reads CASSLGTSGAVSYNEQFF. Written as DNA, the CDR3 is TGTGCCAGCAGCCTCGGGACTAGCGGAGCCGTCTCCTACAATGAGCAGTTCTTC.

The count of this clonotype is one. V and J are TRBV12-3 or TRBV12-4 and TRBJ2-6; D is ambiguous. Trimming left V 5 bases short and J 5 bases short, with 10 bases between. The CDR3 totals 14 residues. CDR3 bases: TGTGCCAGCAGTCCGCCTTCTAGGGCCAACGTCCTGACTTTC. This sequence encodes CASSPPSRANVLTF.

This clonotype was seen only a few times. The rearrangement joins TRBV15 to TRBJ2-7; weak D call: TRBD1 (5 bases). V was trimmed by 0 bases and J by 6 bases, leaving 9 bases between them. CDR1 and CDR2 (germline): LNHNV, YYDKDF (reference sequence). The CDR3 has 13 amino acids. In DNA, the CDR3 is TGTGCCACCAGCAGAGATTCAGGGCTCGAGCAGTACTTC. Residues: CATSRDSGLEQYF.

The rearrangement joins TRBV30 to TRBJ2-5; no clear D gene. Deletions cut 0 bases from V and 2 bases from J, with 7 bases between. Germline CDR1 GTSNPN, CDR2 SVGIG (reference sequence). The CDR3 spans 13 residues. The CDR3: CAWSVGIQETQYF. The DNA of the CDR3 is TGTGCCTGGAGTGTAGGGATTCAAGAGACCCAGTACTTC.

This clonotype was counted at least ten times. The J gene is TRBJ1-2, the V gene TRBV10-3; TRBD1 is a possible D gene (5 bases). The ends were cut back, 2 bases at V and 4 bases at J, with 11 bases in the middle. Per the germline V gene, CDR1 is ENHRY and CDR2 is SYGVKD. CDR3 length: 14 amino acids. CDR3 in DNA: TGTGCCATCAGTGAGGATCAGGGTTTCTATGGCTACACCTTC. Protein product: CAISEDQGFYGYTF.

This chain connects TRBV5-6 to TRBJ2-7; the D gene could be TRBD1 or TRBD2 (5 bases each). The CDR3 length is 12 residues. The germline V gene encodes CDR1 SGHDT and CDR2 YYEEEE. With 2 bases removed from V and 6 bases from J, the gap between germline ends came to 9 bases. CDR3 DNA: TGTGCCAGCAGCTTCGGGGCGCTCGAGCAGTACTTC. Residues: CASSFGALEQYF.

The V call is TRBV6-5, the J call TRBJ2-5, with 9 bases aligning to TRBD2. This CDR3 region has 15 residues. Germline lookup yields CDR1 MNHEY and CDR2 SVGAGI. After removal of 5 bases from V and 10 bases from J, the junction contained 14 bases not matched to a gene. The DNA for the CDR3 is TGTGCCAGCAGTCTGGGACTAGCAGGACGAGGGGACCAGTACTTC. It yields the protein CASSLGLAGRGDQYF.

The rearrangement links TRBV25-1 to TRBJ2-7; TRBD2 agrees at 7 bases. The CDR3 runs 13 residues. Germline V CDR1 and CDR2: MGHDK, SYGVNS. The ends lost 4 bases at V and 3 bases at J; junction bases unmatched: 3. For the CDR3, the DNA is TGTGCCAGCAGTGTTAGCGGGTTCTACGAGCAGTACTTC. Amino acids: CASSVSGFYEQYF.

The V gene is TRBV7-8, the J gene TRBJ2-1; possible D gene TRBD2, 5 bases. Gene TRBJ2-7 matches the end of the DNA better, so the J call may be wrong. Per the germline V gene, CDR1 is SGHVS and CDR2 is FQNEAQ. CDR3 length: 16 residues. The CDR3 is CASSLAASGHSYEQYF. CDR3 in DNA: TGTGCCAGCAGCTTAGCGGCAAGCGGTCATTCCTACGAGCAGTACTTC.

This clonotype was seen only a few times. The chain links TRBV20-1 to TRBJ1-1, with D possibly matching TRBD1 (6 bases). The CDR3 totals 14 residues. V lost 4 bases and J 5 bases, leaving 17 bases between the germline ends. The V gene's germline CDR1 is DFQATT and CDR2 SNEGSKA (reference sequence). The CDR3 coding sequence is TGCAGTGCTATCGAACAGGGAATGGGGACTGAAGCTTTCTTT. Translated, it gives CSAIEQGMGTEAFF.

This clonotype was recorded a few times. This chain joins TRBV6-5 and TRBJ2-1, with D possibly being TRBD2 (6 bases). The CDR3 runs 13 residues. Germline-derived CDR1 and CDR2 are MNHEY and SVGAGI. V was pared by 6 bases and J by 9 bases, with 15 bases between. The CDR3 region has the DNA TGTGCCAGCAGCCCCGGGGGTGGTACTGAGCAGTTCTTC. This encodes CASSPGGGTEQFF.

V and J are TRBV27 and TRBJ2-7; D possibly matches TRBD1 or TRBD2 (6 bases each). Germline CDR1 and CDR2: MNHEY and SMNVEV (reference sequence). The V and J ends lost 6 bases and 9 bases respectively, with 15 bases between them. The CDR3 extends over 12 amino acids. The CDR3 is CASSQLKGGQYF. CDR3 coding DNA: TGTGCCAGCAGCCAGTTGAAGGGGGGGCAGTACTTC.

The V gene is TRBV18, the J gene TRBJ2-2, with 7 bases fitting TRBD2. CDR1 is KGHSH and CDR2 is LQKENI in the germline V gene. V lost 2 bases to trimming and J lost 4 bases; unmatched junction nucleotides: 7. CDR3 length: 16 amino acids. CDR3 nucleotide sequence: TGTGCCAGCTCACCAAGGAGCGGGATCTCCACCGGGGAGCTGTTTTTT. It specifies CASSPRSGISTGELFF. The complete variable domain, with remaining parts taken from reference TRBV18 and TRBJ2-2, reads NAGVMQNPRHLVRRRGQEARLRCSPMKGHSHVYWYRQLPEEGLKFMVYLQKENIIDESGMPKERFSAEFPKEGPSILRIQQVVRGDSAAYFCASSPRSGISTGELFFGEGSRLTVL.

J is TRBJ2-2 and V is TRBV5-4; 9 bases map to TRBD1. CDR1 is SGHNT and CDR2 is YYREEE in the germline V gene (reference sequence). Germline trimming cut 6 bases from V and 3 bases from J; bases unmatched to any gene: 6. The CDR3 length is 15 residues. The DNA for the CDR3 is TGTGCCAGCACCCGGACAGGGGAAGACACCGGGGAGCTGTTTTTT. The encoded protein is CASTRTGEDTGELFF.

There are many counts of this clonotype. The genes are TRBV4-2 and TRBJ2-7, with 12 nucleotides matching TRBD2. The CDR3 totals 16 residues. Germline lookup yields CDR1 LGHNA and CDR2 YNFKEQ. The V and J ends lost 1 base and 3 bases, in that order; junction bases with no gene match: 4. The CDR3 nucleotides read TGTGCCAGCAGCCAAGTCTCGACTAGCGGGAGCTACGAGCAGTACTTC. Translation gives CASSQVSTSGSYEQYF.

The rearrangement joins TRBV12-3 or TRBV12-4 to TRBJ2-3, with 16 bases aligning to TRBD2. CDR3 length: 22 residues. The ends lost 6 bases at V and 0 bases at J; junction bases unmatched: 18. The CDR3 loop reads CASRPKVQGLAGGTSSTDTQYF. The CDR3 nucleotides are TGTGCCAGCAGACCAAAAGTCCAGGGACTAGCGGGAGGGACGTCAAGCACAGATACGCAGTATTTT.

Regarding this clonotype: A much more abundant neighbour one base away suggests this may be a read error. This chain's CDR3 is CASSQEGGGGAQYF. DNA of the CDR3: TGCGCCAGCAGCCAAGAAGGTGGGGGTGGGGCCCAGTACTTC. The J gene is TRBJ2-5, the V gene TRBV4-1; D tentatively reads TRBD1 or TRBD2 (5 bases each). V dropped 0 bases and J dropped 9 bases, with 14 bases sitting between them. The CDR3 has 14 amino acids. In germline, CDR1 is MGHRA, CDR2 YSYEKL.

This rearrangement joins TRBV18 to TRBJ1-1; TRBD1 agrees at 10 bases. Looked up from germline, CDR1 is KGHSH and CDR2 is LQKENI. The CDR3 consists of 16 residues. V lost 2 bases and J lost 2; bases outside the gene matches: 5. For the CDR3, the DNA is TGTGCCAGCTCACCAATCGGGACAGGGGACAACACTGAAGCTTTCTTT. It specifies CASSPIGTGDNTEAFF. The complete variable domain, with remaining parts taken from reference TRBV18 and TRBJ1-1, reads NAGVMQNPRHLVRRRGQEARLRCSPMKGHSHVYWYRQLPEEGLKFMVYLQKENIIDESGMPKERFSAEFPKEGPSILRIQQVVRGDSAAYFCASSPIGTGDNTEAFFGQGTRLTVV.

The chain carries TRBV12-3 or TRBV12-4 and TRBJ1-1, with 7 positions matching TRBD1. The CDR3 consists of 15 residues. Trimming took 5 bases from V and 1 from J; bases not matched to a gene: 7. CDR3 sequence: CASSATGVRNTEAFF. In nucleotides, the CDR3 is TGTGCCAGCAGTGCTACAGGGGTGAGGAACACTGAAGCTTTCTTT.

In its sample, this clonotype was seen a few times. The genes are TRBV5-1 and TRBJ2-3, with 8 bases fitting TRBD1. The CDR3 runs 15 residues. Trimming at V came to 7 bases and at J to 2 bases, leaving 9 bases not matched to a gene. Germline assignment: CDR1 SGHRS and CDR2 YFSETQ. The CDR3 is CASGLTGDNTDTQYF. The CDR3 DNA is TGCGCCAGCGGACTGACAGGGGACAACACAGATACGCAGTATTTT.